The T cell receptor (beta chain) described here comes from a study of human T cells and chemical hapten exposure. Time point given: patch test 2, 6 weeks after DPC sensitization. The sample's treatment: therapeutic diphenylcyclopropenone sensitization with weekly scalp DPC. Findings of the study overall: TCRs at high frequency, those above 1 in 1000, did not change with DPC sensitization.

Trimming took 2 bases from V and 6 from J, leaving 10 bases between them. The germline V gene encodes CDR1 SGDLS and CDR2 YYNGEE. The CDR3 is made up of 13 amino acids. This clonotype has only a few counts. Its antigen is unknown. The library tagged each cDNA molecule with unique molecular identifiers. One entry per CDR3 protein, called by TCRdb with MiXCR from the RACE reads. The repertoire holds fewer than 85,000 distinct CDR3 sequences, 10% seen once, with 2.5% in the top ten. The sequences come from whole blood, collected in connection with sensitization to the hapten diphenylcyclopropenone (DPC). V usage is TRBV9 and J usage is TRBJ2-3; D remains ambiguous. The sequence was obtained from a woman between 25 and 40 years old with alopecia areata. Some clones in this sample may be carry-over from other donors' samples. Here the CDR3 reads CASSVTLGDTQYF. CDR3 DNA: TGTGCCAGCAGCGTCACCCTGGGGGATACGCAGTATTTT. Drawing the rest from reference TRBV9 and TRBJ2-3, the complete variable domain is DSGVTQTPKHLITATGQRVTLRCSPRSGDLSVYWYQQSLDQGLQFLIQYYNGEERAKGNILERFSAQQFPDLHSELNLSSLELGDSALYFCASSVTLGDTQYFGPGTRLTVL.